This T cell receptor beta chain was recovered during a study of CD8 T cell repertoires and HIV-1 epitope variants. Study background: T cells were stimulated with Twenty-five Gag and Nef peptides separately.

Method: immunoSEQ multiplex PCR; TCRdb's copy keeps in-frame clones and lacks some. This sample has more than 85,000 clones; 60% to 80% occur once, and the top ten carry under 30%. The junction had 7 bases not matched to a gene; V was cut back by 7 bases and J by 1 base. The germline gives CDR1 MNHNS, CDR2 SASEGT. This CDR3 is 14 amino acids long. The sequence was collected from a male donor with HIV. The chain employs TRBV6-1 and TRBJ2-7, with TRBD1 matching 7 bases. The sample taken for sequencing was uncultured baseline CD8+ T cells from peripheral blood mononuclear cells (PBMCs). The CDR3 region is CASNQTGWSYEQYF. Here the CDR3 DNA reads TGTGCCAGCAACCAGACAGGGTGGTCCTACGAGCAGTACTTC.